This TCR beta chain comes out of a study of T cell responses to AZD1222 COVID-19 vaccine. The method was immunoSEQ multiplex PCR; TCRdb's version includes in-frame clones alone and lacks a portion of them. The sample has roughly 110,000 clones; 80% to 95% are singletons. This CDR3 region has 15 residues. V gave up 0 bases and J gave up 5 bases, with 12 bases separating them. Germline CDR1 SGDLS, CDR2 YYNGEE. The receptor was derived from an adult who received the AZD1222 COVID-19 vaccine. This material consisted of peripheral blood, taken 28 days after the second AZD1222 dose. The J gene is TRBJ1-3, the V gene TRBV9; unclear D gene. CDR3 DNA sequence: TGTGCCAGCAGCGTAGATCATGATGCTAGAAACACCATATATTTT. Residues: CASSVDHDARNTIYF.